One sample yielded the 30 T cell receptor beta chains listed below, sequenced in a study of T-cell reconstitution after alpha-beta-depleted transplantation in children. TCRbeta library preparation incorporated unique molecular identifiers. Each CDR3 protein gets one entry after TCRdb re-called the PCR reads with MiXCR. The sample carries about a million distinct CDR3 sequences, around 30% recorded once. The sample consisted of PBMCs, mostly from graft donor cells, taken 360 days after TCRalphabeta/CD19-depleted stem cell transplant. These receptors were collected from a boy younger than two who had a stem cell transplant for SCID, so the T cells may come from the graft donor.

The chain employs TRBV4-2 and TRBJ2-3, with D perhaps TRBD2 (5 bases). This CDR3 is 13 amino acids long. Germline V CDR1 and CDR2: LGHNA, YNFKEQ. V was pared by 3 bases and J by 4 bases, with 8 bases between. CDR3 in DNA: TGTGCCAGCAGCCATCCTAGCTCAGATACGCAGTATTTT. Residues: CASSHPSSDTQYF.

The chain is built from TRBV20-1 and TRBJ1-4, with 7 bases lining up with TRBD1. The CDR3 is 15 residues long. The V segment lost 2 bases and the J segment 6 bases; nucleotides outside the gene matches: 9. Germline lookup yields CDR1 DFQATT and CDR2 SNEGSKA (reference sequence). CDR3: CSARPPTGKDEKLFF. DNA for the CDR3: TGCAGTGCTAGACCCCCGACAGGGAAGGATGAAAAACTGTTTTTT.

V gene TRBV20-1 combines with J gene TRBJ1-5; D may be TRBD1 (6 bases). Trimming removed 5 bases from V and 0 bases from J, with 23 bases in between. There are 18 residues in the CDR3. Germline V CDR1 and CDR2: DFQATT, SNEGSKA (reference sequence). DNA of the CDR3: TGCAGTGCTCGACGTAGGGTGCGGGGGCCGAATAGCAATCAGCCCCAGCATTTT. It codes for CSARRRVRGPNSNQPQHF.

This clonotype was observed many times. This sequence joins TRBV7-8 and TRBJ2-3, with a tentative D call TRBD1 (6 bases). CDR3 length: 14 residues. Between the trimmed V and J ends, which lost 5 bases and 2 bases, there was a span of 11 bases. Germline loops: CDR1 SGHVS, CDR2 FQNEAQ. As DNA, the CDR3 is TGTGCCAGCAGCCTCGACAGGCCCACAGATACGCAGTATTTT. It codes for CASSLDRPTDTQYF.

The rearrangement joins TRBV20-1 to TRBJ2-5; 7 nucleotides align to TRBD1. The CDR3 loop spans 12 amino acids. After removal of 5 bases from V and 5 bases from J, the junction contained 5 bases not matched to a gene. CDR1 and CDR2 (germline): DFQATT, SNEGSKA (reference sequence). The CDR3 here is CSAGIRGETQYF. CDR3 nucleotide sequence: TGCAGTGCTGGAATCAGGGGGGAGACCCAGTACTTC.

Only a few counts were recorded for this clonotype. The CDR3 DNA reads as TGTGCCAGCAGCCAAACGGAAGACACTTCACCCCTCCACTTT. It translates to CASSQTEDTSPLHF. This rearrangement joins TRBV4-2 to TRBJ1-6, with unresolved D. V lost 2 bases to trimming and J lost 9 bases, with 11 bases between them. Germline V gene lookup returns CDR1 LGHNA and CDR2 YNFKEQ. The CDR3 spans 14 residues.

The rearrangement links TRBV6-5 to TRBJ2-7; D is possibly TRBD2 (7 bases). Germline CDR1 MNHEY, CDR2 SVGAGI. The CDR3 consists of 15 residues. The V end was cut by 0 bases, the J end by 3 bases, with 12 bases between. CDR3 nucleotides: TGTGCCAGCAGTTACTCAAAAAGGGGGGGCTACGAGCAGTACTTC. Residues: CASSYSKRGGYEQYF.

This clonotype has a handful of counts. The chain is built from TRBV6-5 and TRBJ2-3; 8 bases are a match to TRBD2. This CDR3 has 15 amino acids. J gave up 4 bases and V 4 bases, and 7 bases lay outside the gene matches. The germline V gene encodes CDR1 MNHEY and CDR2 SVGAGI. DNA of the CDR3: TGTGCCAGCAGTTCGGGACTAGAGATTCCAGATACGCAGTATTTT. Translated, it gives CASSSGLEIPDTQYF.

This clonotype was counted only a few times. V is TRBV4-3 and J is TRBJ1-1; D is possibly TRBD1 (5 bases). Germline V gives CDR1 LGHNA, CDR2 YSLEER. The CDR3 consists of 14 residues. Deletions cut 0 bases from V and 2 bases from J, with 7 bases between. CDR3 coding DNA: TGCGCCAGCAGCCAAGATGGGGGAAACACTGAAGCTTTCTTT. Translation gives CASSQDGGNTEAFF.

The chain carries TRBV6-2 or TRBV6-3 and TRBJ1-1, with a tentative D call TRBD1 (6 bases). V lost 6 bases and J 1 base, leaving 12 bases between the germline ends. CDR1 and CDR2 from the germline V gene are MNHEY and SVGEGT. CDR3 length: 14 amino acids. This chain's CDR3 is CASRGGLRNTEAFF. CDR3 sequence (DNA): TGTGCCAGCAGAGGGGGACTGCGGAACACTGAAGCTTTCTTT.

This clonotype was counted between two and nine times. The CDR3 reads CASSLRGQGARETQYF. For the CDR3, the DNA is TGCGCCAGCAGCTTGAGAGGACAGGGGGCGCGGGAGACCCAGTACTTC. V gene TRBV5-1 combines with J gene TRBJ2-5; 11 bases agree with TRBD1. J gave up 5 bases and V 1 base, and 7 bases lay outside the gene matches. From germline, CDR1 is SGHRS and CDR2 YFSETQ. The CDR3 has 16 amino acids.

This clonotype was counted a few times. The gene calls are TRBV24-1 and TRBJ2-7; the match to TRBD1 covers 7 bases. CDR1 is KGHDR, CDR2 SFDVKD, per germline. The CDR3 is 12 residues long. Trimming took 10 bases from V and 4 from J; bases not matched to a gene: 6. Written as DNA, the CDR3 is TGTGCCACTGGGACAGATGATTACGAGCAGTACTTC. Translation gives CATGTDDYEQYF.

V usage is TRBV12-3 or TRBV12-4 and J usage is TRBJ2-7; maybe TRBD2 (5 bases). The CDR3 loop spans 13 amino acids. V shed 8 bases and J shed 7 bases, with 18 bases lying between them. Here the CDR3 reads CASANLLSGEQYF. CDR3 bases: TGTGCCAGCGCCAACCTATTGTCGGGGGAGCAGTACTTC.

V and J are TRBV6-1 and TRBJ2-2; no clear D gene. The ends were cut back, 4 bases at V and 6 bases at J, with 12 bases in the middle. This CDR3 region has 14 residues. Germline V gives CDR1 MNHNS, CDR2 SASEGT. CDR3 coding DNA: TGTGCCAGCAGTGCTCCGACCTGGGCCGGGGAGCTGTTTTTT. Its protein product is CASSAPTWAGELFF.

This clonotype was picked up a small number of times. The rearrangement links TRBV7-2 to TRBJ2-7; D not resolved. V was clipped by 0 bases and J by 5 bases, with 11 bases between them. Germline V gene sequence: CDR1 SGHTA, CDR2 FQGNSA. The CDR3 is 14 amino acids. The CDR3 spells CASSLAPFPNEQYF. The CDR3 DNA follows: TGTGCCAGCAGCTTAGCCCCATTCCCTAACGAGCAGTACTTC.

The sample holds a few counts of this clonotype. V gene TRBV25-1 combines with J gene TRBJ1-6; 8 positions agree with TRBD1. Germline CDR1 reads MGHDK; CDR2 reads SYGVNS. V dropped 11 bases and J dropped 10; count of bases not matched to a gene: 7. CDR3 length: 12 residues. The CDR3 sequence is CAASGGYSPLHF. CDR3 nucleotides: TGTGCCGCATCAGGGGGCTACTCACCCCTCCACTTT.

The rearrangement joins TRBV6-5 to TRBJ2-1, with TRBD2 identical over 14 bases. This CDR3 region has 15 residues. The J segment lost 10 bases and the V segment lost 4 bases, leaving 6 bases of the junction unmatched. Germline V CDR1 and CDR2: MNHEY, SVGAGI. CDR3 in amino acids: CASSSGLAGGGEQFF. The CDR3 coding sequence is TGTGCCAGCAGTTCAGGACTAGCGGGGGGAGGGGAGCAGTTCTTC.

This clonotype came up once. The genes are TRBV7-2 and TRBJ2-7, with a tentative D call TRBD1 (5 bases). Between the trimmed V and J ends, which lost 3 bases and 6 bases, there was a span of 15 bases. Germline V gives CDR1 SGHTA, CDR2 FQGNSA. The CDR3 loop spans 14 amino acids. The CDR3 nucleotides are TGTGCCAGCAGCTTGGGGCAGGTTACCCGCGAGCAGTACTTC. Translated, it gives CASSLGQVTREQYF.

The rearrangement uses TRBV5-5 and TRBJ2-6; weak D call: TRBD1 (5 bases). There are 17 residues in the CDR3. Per germline, CDR1 SGHKS and CDR2 YYEKEE (reference sequence). Trimming removed 2 bases at V and 0 bases at J, with 12 bases between. This CDR3 is CASSFTEQASGANVLTF. In nucleotides, the CDR3 is TGTGCCAGCAGCTTTACCGAACAGGCCTCTGGGGCCAACGTCCTGACTTTC.

This clonotype turned up a few times. The V call is TRBV12-3 or TRBV12-4, the J call TRBJ1-1; the D gene is possibly TRBD1 (5 bases). There are 14 residues in the CDR3. Trimming cost V 5 bases and J 1 base, with 11 bases left between them. CDR3 in DNA: TGTGCCAGCAGTGCCGGGACTTGGAACACTGAAGCTTTCTTT. This sequence encodes CASSAGTWNTEAFF.

The chain carries TRBV28 and TRBJ2-7; a weak D match, TRBD2 (6 bases). The ends were cut back, 5 bases at V and 9 bases at J, with 23 bases in the middle. CDR1 MDHEN and CDR2 SYDVKM come from the germline V gene. The CDR3 runs 15 residues. The CDR3 sequence is CASSPSFRGPEGQYF. In DNA, the CDR3 is TGTGCCAGCAGTCCATCGTTTCGCGGGCCGGAGGGGCAGTACTTC. Full variable domain (missing parts from reference TRBV28 and TRBJ2-7): DVKVTQSSRYLVKRTGEKVFLECVQDMDHENMFWYRQDPGLGLRLIYFSYDVKMKEKGDIPEGYSVSREKKERFSLILESASTNQTSMYLCASSPSFRGPEGQYFGPGTRLTVT.

Ten or more counts support this clonotype. The V call is TRBV4-2, the J call TRBJ2-7; 9 positions match TRBD1. Germline-derived CDR1 and CDR2 are LGHNA and YNFKEQ. The length of the CDR3 is 16 residues. V gave up 4 bases and J gave up 0 bases; unmatched junction bases: 7. The CDR3 loop is CASSRPGQGFSYEQYF. CDR3 bases: TGTGCCAGCAGCCGCCCGGGACAGGGATTCTCCTACGAGCAGTACTTC.

V gene TRBV4-1 combines with J gene TRBJ1-4; D perhaps matches TRBD1 (6 bases). V was trimmed by 0 bases and J by 6 bases, leaving 11 bases between them. CDR1 is MGHRA and CDR2 is YSYEKL in the germline V gene. CDR3 size: 15 residues. Written as DNA, the CDR3 is TGCGCCAGCAGCCAAGATCGGACAGTCGATGAAAAACTGTTTTTT. This translates into CASSQDRTVDEKLFF.

The CDR3 spells CASSGTLHEQYF. CDR3 DNA sequence: TGTGCCAGCAGCGGGACACTCCACGAGCAGTACTTC. The J gene is TRBJ2-7, the V gene TRBV12-3 or TRBV12-4; possible D gene TRBD1, 6 bases. The CDR3 totals 12 residues. V was clipped by 6 bases and J by 5 bases, with 11 bases between them.

This clonotype was detected once. This rearrangement joins TRBV6-2 or TRBV6-3 to TRBJ1-2, with TRBD1 as a possible D gene (5 bases). Germline CDR1 is MNHEY and CDR2 is SVGEGT. This CDR3 comprises 15 residues. The germline V and J ends were trimmed by 8 bases and 4 bases, with 20 bases remaining between them. CDR3 protein: CASRIRDLEGYGYTF. The CDR3 DNA reads TGTGCCAGCCGAATCCGGGACCTAGAAGGCTATGGCTACACCTTC.

This clonotype has more than one count but fewer than ten. This rearrangement joins TRBV11-1 to TRBJ2-7; D may be TRBD1 (5 bases). Trimming stripped 5 bases from V and 2 bases from J, with 13 bases between. CDR3 length: 14 residues. Germline loops: CDR1 SGHAT, CDR2 FQDESV (reference sequence). CDR3 sequence reads: CASSPAPGPYEQYF. The DNA for the CDR3 is TGTGCCAGCAGCCCCGCGCCAGGGCCCTACGAGCAGTACTTC.

The J gene is TRBJ2-1, the V gene TRBV12-3 or TRBV12-4, with D perhaps matching TRBD2 (7 bases). Between the trimmed V and J ends, which lost 3 bases and 5 bases, there was a span of 11 bases. This CDR3 contains 14 residues. CDR3 amino acids: CASSLWRGHNEQFF. The CDR3 nucleotides read TGTGCCAGCAGTTTGTGGCGGGGGCACAATGAGCAGTTCTTC.

This clonotype showed up just a few times. This rearrangement joins TRBV28 to TRBJ2-5; no reliable D call. The CDR3 spans 13 residues. Germline CDR1 MDHEN, CDR2 SYDVKM. The ends were cut back, 4 bases at V and 4 bases at J, with 10 bases in the middle. CDR3 in amino acids: CASSSRRRETQYF. The CDR3 DNA follows: TGTGCCAGCAGTTCAAGAAGGCGAGAGACCCAGTACTTC.

This clonotype turned up a few times. This chain joins TRBV20-1 and TRBJ2-7, with D uncertain. The germline CDR1 and CDR2 sequences are DFQATT and SNEGSKA (reference sequence). The CDR3 runs 13 residues. V dropped 5 bases and J dropped 6 bases, with 17 bases sitting between them. DNA for the CDR3: TGCAGTGCTCCTGTCCCTTTTAAGGGCGAGCAGTACTTC. This codes for CSAPVPFKGEQYF.

V and J are TRBV12-3 or TRBV12-4 and TRBJ2-1, with 12 bases matching TRBD2. The CDR3 loop spans 18 amino acids. The V and J ends lost 5 bases and 9 bases, in that order; junction bases with no gene match: 17. The CDR3 bases are TGTGCCAGCAGTCCCGGGTCGTGGCTAGCGGGGGGGTTCGGTGAGCAGTTCTTC. Translation gives CASSPGSWLAGGFGEQFF.